This entry lists 15 T cell receptor beta chains sequenced from one sample in a study of shared clonotypes between healthy human individuals (dated by TCRdb to the early 2020s). The method was the immunoSEQ multiplex PCR assay. TCRdb limited this immuneACCESS table to in-frame rearrangements with V and J called. A share of clones is missing; checked studies link under half to unresolved V genes, and the rest is unexplained. In this sample the table shows 450,000 or so clones, roughly four fifths of which occur a single time. About 12% of the sample is in the top ten clones. The sample was PBMCs. These receptors came from a middle-aged woman in good health. Some clones in this sample may be carry-over from other donors' samples.

The J gene is TRBJ1-2, the V gene TRBV5-1; 7 bases agree with TRBD1. Germline trimming cut 4 bases from V and 2 bases from J; bases unmatched to any gene: 8. From germline, CDR1 is SGHRS and CDR2 YFSETQ. The CDR3 totals 15 residues. The DNA of the CDR3 is TGCGCCAGCAGCCTTGATGGACAGGAGAACTATGGCTACACCTTC. Residues: CASSLDGQENYGYTF.

Comments on this clone: The same CDR3 can be traced to other DNA sequences in this sample. V gene TRBV18 combines with J gene TRBJ2-2; D is undetermined. Trimming took off 1 base at V and 3 bases at J, with 3 bases between the two ends. The CDR3 is made up of 13 amino acids. Germline V gene data show CDR1 as KGHSH and CDR2 as LQKENI. The CDR3: CASSPRDTGELFF. DNA of the CDR3: TGTGCCAGCTCACCACGGGACACCGGGGAGCTGTTTTTT.

The genes are TRBV4-2 and TRBJ1-2; possible D gene TRBD1, 5 bases. V lost 0 bases, J lost 2 bases, and 16 bases lay in between. This CDR3 has 17 residues. CDR1 and CDR2 (germline): LGHNA, YNFKEQ. This CDR3 reads CASSQDDGRDQNYGYTF. CDR3 DNA sequence: TGTGCCAGCAGCCAAGATGATGGCAGGGATCAAAACTATGGCTACACCTTC.

This sequence joins TRBV2 and TRBJ2-2; perhaps TRBD2 as D (5 bases). The length of the CDR3 is 14 residues. V lost 8 bases, J lost 3 bases, and 13 bases lay in between. The germline V gene has CDR1 SNHLY and CDR2 FYNNEI. DNA of the CDR3: TGTGCCAGCCGGGCGGGCCCGGACACCGGGGAGCTGTTTTTT. This codes for CASRAGPDTGELFF.

Points on this clone: The junction differs from germline at one of its ends, possibly a read error. V gene TRBV6-1 combines with J gene TRBJ2-7; no definite D call. Germline-derived CDR1 and CDR2 are MNHNS and SASEGT. This CDR3 is built from 15 residues. CDR3 amino acids: CASSELVIRAYGQYF. CDR3 in DNA: TGTGCCAGCAGTGAATTGGTCATCCGGGCCTACGGGCAGTACTTC.

The J gene is TRBJ2-2, the V gene TRBV5-5; D is unclear. The CDR3 is made up of 16 amino acids. V was pared by 0 bases and J by 0 bases, with 9 bases between. Germline loops: CDR1 SGHKS, CDR2 YYEKEE (reference sequence). Here the CDR3 reads CASSLGPASNTGELFF. The DNA of the CDR3 is TGTGCCAGCAGCTTGGGGCCAGCGTCGAACACCGGGGAGCTGTTTTTT. The variable domain in full, with the rest retrieved from reference TRBV5-5 and TRBJ2-2, is DAGVTQSPTHLIKTRGQQVTLRCSPISGHKSVSWYQQVLGQGPQFIFQYYEKEERGRGNFPDRFSARQFPNYSSELNVNALLLGDSALYLCASSLGPASNTGELFFGEGSRLTVL.

Of note for this clone: A junction boundary mismatches the germline segment, possibly from a read error. This chain joins TRBV7-3 and TRBJ2-7; D call uncertain. The CDR3 has 13 residues. The V gene's germline CDR1 is SGHTA and CDR2 FQGTGA. The CDR3 DNA sequence: TGCGCCAGCAGCCAAGTAGGTGGCTACGAGCAGTACTTC. Amino acids: CASSQVGGYEQYF.

Remarks on this clone: One base separates it from a far larger clone, so it is likely a read error. V is TRBV4-2 and J is TRBJ2-6; no reliable D call. This CDR3 spans 14 amino acids. CDR1 is LGHNA, CDR2 YNFKEQ, per germline. The V gene lost 0 bases and the J gene lost 1 base, with 1 base spanning the gap. The CDR3 protein is CASSQDSGANVLTF. Here the CDR3 DNA reads TGTGCCAGCAGCCAAGATTCTGGGGCCAACGTCCTGACTTTC.

The gene calls are TRBV27 and TRBJ1-5, with a tentative D call TRBD1 (6 bases). CDR3 length equals 14 residues. Per germline, CDR1 MNHEY and CDR2 SMNVEV (reference sequence). The V and J ends lost 4 bases and 6 bases respectively, with 13 bases between them. Here the CDR3 reads CASSWQGQVQPQHF. The DNA of the CDR3 is TGTGCCAGCAGTTGGCAGGGGCAGGTTCAGCCCCAGCATTTT.

In the case of this clone: A far bigger clonotype differs at one base, so this is likely a read error. Other DNA sequences in this sample translate to the same CDR3. This rearrangement joins TRBV30 to TRBJ2-5; D might be TRBD1 (5 bases). CDR1 and CDR2 (germline): GTSNPN, SVGIG (reference sequence). The V end was cut by 0 bases, the J end by 1 base, with 12 bases between. This CDR3 contains 15 residues. The chain's CDR3 is CAWSVLGHGQETQYF. CDR3 nucleotide sequence: TGTGCCTGGAGTGTACTTGGACACGGCCAAGAGACCCAGTACTTC.

This clone appeared once. V usage is TRBV28 and J usage is TRBJ2-3, with 7 bases lining up with TRBD1. The CDR3 loop spans 16 amino acids. After removal of 5 bases from V and 2 bases from J, the junction contained 10 bases not matched to a gene. Germline V CDR1 and CDR2: MDHEN, SYDVKM. CDR3 nucleotides: TGTGCCAGCAGTACACCAGACAGGGCATACACAGATACGCAGTATTTT. Translating gives CASSTPDRAYTDTQYF. The whole variable domain, remainder taken from reference TRBV28 and TRBJ2-3, is DVKVTQSSRYLVKRTGEKVFLECVQDMDHENMFWYRQDPGLGLRLIYFSYDVKMKEKGDIPEGYSVSREKKERFSLILESASTNQTSMYLCASSTPDRAYTDTQYFGPGTRLTVL.

Details on this clone: With a much larger clone just one base away, this may be a read error. At the DNA level, this CDR3 is encoded by other sequences in the same sample as well. The chain couples TRBV6-6 to TRBJ2-7, with 8 bases lining up with TRBD2. Germline V gene data show CDR1 as MNHNY and CDR2 as SVGAGI (reference sequence). The CDR3 runs to 15 residues. The V and J ends lost 5 bases and 3 bases, in that order; junction bases with no gene match: 9. CDR3 amino acids: CASSPKLAGLYEQYF. The DNA for the CDR3 is TGTGCCAGCAGTCCTAAATTAGCGGGACTCTACGAGCAGTACTTC.

This rearrangement joins TRBV28 to TRBJ2-6, with 7 positions matching TRBD1. Germline CDR1 and CDR2: MDHEN and SYDVKM. Trimming cost V 8 bases and J 2 bases; bases outside gene matches: 12. CDR3 size: 17 residues. The CDR3 DNA is TGTGCCAGCGGTGGGACAGTCCCCCGTACTGGGGCCAACGTCCTGACTTTC. Translating it yields CASGGTVPRTGANVLTF.

Worth noting for this clone: One base separates it from a far larger clone, so it is likely a read error. The chain carries TRBV6-1 and TRBJ1-2; D remains ambiguous. From germline, CDR1 is MNHNS and CDR2 SASEGT. Trimming cost V 4 bases and J 8 bases, with 11 bases left between them. This CDR3 contains 12 residues. CDR3 region: CASSGAGRGYTF. CDR3 coding DNA: TGTGCCAGCAGTGGGGCAGGCCGGGGCTACACCTTC.

This clone was observed a few times. Other nucleotide sequences in the sample specify the same CDR3. The rearrangement joins TRBV29-1 to TRBJ1-2; a weak D match, TRBD1 (5 bases). The germline V and J ends were trimmed by 5 bases and 3 bases, with 10 bases remaining between them. The germline gives CDR1 SQVTM, CDR2 ANQGSEA. The CDR3 has 12 amino acids. CDR3 bases: TGCAGCGTTTCGGGGACTGACTATGGCTACACCTTC. The encoded protein is CSVSGTDYGYTF.